The clone carrying this T cell receptor (beta chain) was detected only a few times. Its antigen is undetermined. V lost 5 bases and J lost 5, with 3 bases in between. Germline V gene lookup returns CDR1 SGHTA and CDR2 FQGTGA. This CDR3 region has 10 residues. The entry originates in a study of cytomegalovirus exposure and HLA in healthy donors. The study's findings and limits: Sequence variants that were highly shared formed a cluster that was likely a sequencing artifact. Some TCR beta chains (roughly 150 of them) were listed as cytomegalovirus-associated. Most TCR sequences showed up rarely, but some public TCRs showed up in many donors.

PCR involved 60 Vbeta and 13 Jbeta primers. Generated by immunoSEQ multiplex PCR, the TCRdb table keeps only in-frame clones and is missing some. The repertoire holds over 110,000 clones, with over 65% as singletons. The sample was PBMCs. The clonotype originates from a female donor in good health and CMV-seronegative. The chain joins TRBV7-3 to TRBJ1-1; D is unclear. This CDR3 reads CASSQTEAFF. The CDR3 DNA sequence: TGTGCCAGCAGCCAAACTGAAGCTTTCTTT.